The T cell receptor beta chain under discussion was sequenced for a study of metastatic and nonmetastatic thyroid tumors. As for the study in general: Peripheral blood and tumor or nodule samples from malignant and benign thyroid patients were compared.

The study, taken as a whole, reports: Significantly greater TCR beta diversity was reportedly found in malignant thyroid tumors than in benign nodules (in blood and tumor).

Prior to thyroid surgery, none of the patients had received any treatment. Per the authors' pipeline: The study built a papillary thyroid cancer distant-metastasis classifier from CDR3 differences across clinicopathological groups. TCRdb reanalyzed the PCR reads with MiXCR. The V and J calls were not made by the authors but by TCRdb's processing. The data show roughly 4,000 clones, with around a third seen just once and about 26% held by the top ten. The CDR3 extends over 13 amino acids. Germline CDR1 reads SGHRS; CDR2 reads YFSETQ. V was trimmed by 4 bases and J by 3 bases, leaving 11 bases between them. Points on this clone: Its antigen is unknown.

The specimen was adjacent normal tissue. This receptor was obtained from a male donor with papillary thyroid cancer or a benign thyroid nodule (not recorded which). Some clones in this sample may be carry-over from other donors' samples. The rearrangement uses TRBV5-1 and TRBJ2-7; the D is unclear. The chain's CDR3 is CASSPDEVYEQYF. The DNA of the CDR3 is TGCGCCAGCAGCCCCGACGAGGTCTACGAGCAGTACTTC.